This TCR beta chain was profiled in a study of blood T cells in healthy people across ages. A second PCR, run for about 6 to 11 cycles, used a sample-barcoded 5' primer plus a J-beta primer mix. A single record per CDR3 protein comes from TCRdb applying MiXCR to the 5' RACE reads. The sample yields some 1.8 million distinct CDR3 sequences, 35% to 50% seen once. The sequenced sample was blood. This clonotype originated in a human donor in good health.

In nucleotides, the CDR3 is TGCGCCAGCAGCCAAGCGGACAGAAATGAAAAACTGTTTTTT. Its translation: CASSQADRNEKLFF. The V call is TRBV4-3, the J call TRBJ1-4, with D perhaps TRBD1 (6 bases). V lost 1 base, J lost 5 bases, and 8 bases lay in between. Germline CDR1 LGHNA, CDR2 YSLEER. The CDR3 contains 14 residues.